The 20 T cell receptor beta chains listed next were all sequenced from one sample in a study of T cell responses to AZD1222 COVID-19 vaccine. The repertoire was sequenced with immunoSEQ multiplex PCR; TCRdb's copy has only in-frame clones and lacks some. The top ten clones hold 5.1% of a sample with 150,000 to 200,000 clones, under 95% of them seen once. The sequencing here drew on peripheral blood, taken 28 days after the second AZD1222 dose. The receptors were sampled from an adult who received the AZD1222 COVID-19 vaccine.

This chain connects TRBV28 to TRBJ1-3; D ambiguous. Germline CDR1 is MDHEN and CDR2 is SYDVKM. Trimming took off 11 bases at V and 0 bases at J, with 14 bases between the two ends. The CDR3 length is 14 residues. Here the CDR3 reads CAASEGSSGNTIYF. The CDR3 DNA is TGTGCCGCGTCGGAAGGGTCCTCTGGAAACACCATATATTTT.

The chain combines TRBV4-1 with TRBJ2-1, with TRBD2 matching 8 bases. After removal of 1 base from V and 5 bases from J, the junction contained 1 base not matched to a gene. The CDR3 contains 14 residues. Germline lookup yields CDR1 MGHRA and CDR2 YSYEKL. CDR3: CASSQVAGNNEQFF. As DNA, the CDR3 is TGCGCCAGCAGCCAAGTAGCGGGGAACAATGAGCAGTTCTTC.

This clone was recorded once. The chain recombines TRBV13 with TRBJ2-1; D is perhaps TRBD1 or TRBD2 (5 bases each). CDR1 and CDR2 from the germline V gene are PRHDT and FYEKMQ (reference sequence). The CDR3 sequence is 15 residues long. With 5 bases removed from V and 6 bases from J, the gap between germline ends came to 17 bases. The CDR3 loop reads CASSPRSGRINEQFF. CDR3 nucleotide sequence: TGTGCCAGCAGCCCCCGCTCGGGGCGGATCAATGAGCAGTTCTTC.

The genes are TRBV9 and TRBJ1-4; TRBD1 is a possible D gene (6 bases). Trimming shortened V by 1 base and J by 7 bases, and 14 bases separated the two germline ends. The germline CDR1 and CDR2 sequences are SGDLS and YYNGEE. This CDR3 comprises 15 residues. CDR3 bases: TGTGCCAGCAGCGTATGGGGAGGGGGAGGTGAAAAACTGTTTTTT. Residues: CASSVWGGGGEKLFF.

This chain links TRBV30 with TRBJ2-7; D might be TRBD1 (5 bases). Trimming removed 1 base at V and 0 bases at J, with 10 bases between. The CDR3 consists of 14 residues. Per the germline V gene, CDR1 is GTSNPN and CDR2 is SVGIG (reference sequence). The CDR3, as DNA: TGTGCCTGGAGTGGACAGTTAAGCTCCTACGAGCAGTACTTC. It encodes CAWSGQLSSYEQYF.

Only one count was recorded for this clone. The rearrangement uses TRBV19 and TRBJ1-5; TRBD1 matches 7 bases. Germline CDR1 LNHDA, CDR2 SQIVND (reference sequence). V shed 7 bases and J 5 bases; nucleotides not matched to a gene: 5. The CDR3 runs to 13 residues. The CDR3 nucleotides are TGTGCCAGTAATCCAGGGGGATATCAGCCCCAGCATTTT. As protein: CASNPGGYQPQHF.

V and J are TRBV10-3 and TRBJ2-1; TRBD2 aligns across 12 bases. This CDR3 is built from 15 residues. The germline gives CDR1 ENHRY, CDR2 SYGVKD. V shed 6 bases and J 5 bases; nucleotides not matched to a gene: 5. The DNA of the CDR3 is TGTGCCATCAGCGTCGGACTAGCGGGACACAATGAGCAGTTCTTC. This translates into CAISVGLAGHNEQFF.

The chain combines TRBV4-3 with TRBJ1-5, with a tentative D call TRBD1 (6 bases). CDR3 length equals 15 residues. Germline V gives CDR1 LGHNA, CDR2 YSLEER. V was pared by 4 bases and J by 11 bases, with 21 bases between. This CDR3 is CASSLKLGGGGAQHF. The DNA of the CDR3 is TGCGCCAGCAGCCTCAAACTAGGGGGTGGAGGGGCCCAGCATTTT.

The chain combines TRBV28 with TRBJ1-2, with D unclear. Germline values: CDR1 MDHEN, CDR2 SYDVKM. V dropped 4 bases and J dropped 4 bases, with 10 bases sitting between them. The CDR3 consists of 13 residues. CDR3 nucleotides: TGTGCCAGCAGTTCACAGTCTGGCTATGGCTACACCTTC. Amino acid sequence: CASSSQSGYGYTF.

This clone was counted a single time. CDR3 residues: CSVGGYMNTEAFF. CDR3 bases: TGCAGCGTTGGGGGATACATGAACACTGAAGCTTTCTTT. V is TRBV29-1 and J is TRBJ1-1; D call uncertain. This CDR3 spans 13 amino acids. Germline V gives CDR1 SQVTM, CDR2 ANQGSEA. Trimming cost V 4 bases and J 0 bases, with 9 bases left between them.

This chain uses TRBV30 with TRBJ2-7; D is possibly TRBD1 or TRBD2 (5 bases each). This CDR3 region has 17 residues. The V and J ends lost 2 bases and 7 bases respectively, with 27 bases between them. CDR1 is GTSNPN and CDR2 is SVGIG in the germline V gene (reference sequence). The CDR3, as DNA: TGTGCCTGGAGTTCCCCCAGTTACAGGACTCCCCTGAGAGAGCAGTACTTC. Its translation is CAWSSPSYRTPLREQYF.

The chain joins TRBV2 to TRBJ2-2, with TRBD2 identical over 7 bases. The trim removed 3 bases at V and 3 bases at J, leaving 10 bases unmatched. The germline V gene encodes CDR1 SNHLY and CDR2 FYNNEI. This CDR3 region has 17 residues. The CDR3 loop reads CASSDSLKREDTGELFF. CDR3 nucleotides: TGTGCCAGCAGTGATAGTTTGAAGCGGGAAGACACCGGGGAGCTGTTTTTT.

CDR3 amino acids: CASSDGASGRDEQFF. In nucleotides, the CDR3 is TGTGCCAGCAGTGACGGAGCTAGCGGGAGGGATGAGCAGTTCTTC. This sequence joins TRBV6-1 and TRBJ2-1; TRBD2 matches 12 bases. The germline V gene encodes CDR1 MNHNS and CDR2 SASEGT. The CDR3 totals 15 residues. V shed 3 bases and J 8 bases; nucleotides not matched to a gene: 5.

The gene calls are TRBV2 and TRBJ1-5; D gene unclear. Between the trimmed V and J ends, which lost 6 bases and 6 bases, there was a span of 12 bases. The CDR3 spans 13 residues. Germline CDR1 SNHLY, CDR2 FYNNEI. The CDR3 protein is CASRGSMFQPQHF. CDR3 bases: TGTGCCAGCAGAGGCAGTATGTTTCAGCCCCAGCATTTT.

The CDR3, as DNA: TGTGCCAGCAGCTTAGCCTCAGGGGGGGATGGCTACACCTTC. Translated: CASSLASGGDGYTF. V is TRBV7-2 and J is TRBJ1-2; 7 bases agree with TRBD1. This CDR3 comprises 14 residues. Germline CDR1 and CDR2: SGHTA and FQGNSA. The junction had 4 bases not matched to a gene; V was cut back by 0 bases and J by 6 bases. Complete variable domain (other parts from reference TRBV7-2 and TRBJ1-2): GAGVSQSPSNKVTEKGKDVELRCDPISGHTALYWYRQSLGQGLEFLIYFQGNSAPDKSGLPSDRFSAERTGGSVSTLTIQRTQQEDSAVYLCASSLASGGDGYTFGSGTRLTVV.

The rearrangement joins TRBV19 to TRBJ2-3; D unclear. Germline CDR1 reads LNHDA; CDR2 reads SQIVND (reference sequence). Between the trimmed V and J ends, which lost 2 bases and 3 bases, there was a span of 3 bases. CDR3 length: 12 residues. The CDR3 sequence: CASSIPTDTQYF. The CDR3 coding sequence is TGTGCCAGTAGTATACCAACAGATACGCAGTATTTT.

Only one count was recorded for this clone. The chain links TRBV14 to TRBJ2-1; D unresolved. CDR1 and CDR2 (germline): SGHDN, FVKESK. Trimming cost V 4 bases and J 1 base, with 11 bases left between them. This CDR3 region has 15 residues. CDR3 nucleotides: TGTGCCAGCAGCCGAAGATCCAGTTCCTACAATGAGCAGTTCTTC. Encoded protein: CASSRRSSSYNEQFF.

The rearrangement uses TRBV16 and TRBJ1-1; a weak D match, TRBD1 (6 bases). This CDR3 is 15 amino acids long. V was cut by 2 bases and J by 1 base, with 11 bases left in between. The germline V gene encodes CDR1 KGHSY and CDR2 FQNENV. The CDR3 region has the DNA TGTGCCAGCAGCCAAGTTAGGACAGCGAACACTGAAGCTTTCTTT. It encodes CASSQVRTANTEAFF.

The V call is TRBV11-2, the J call TRBJ2-5, with TRBD1 identical over 8 bases. The trim removed 2 bases at V and 3 bases at J, leaving 8 bases unmatched. There are 16 residues in the CDR3. Germline V gene data show CDR1 as SGHAT and CDR2 as FQNNGV. The CDR3 sequence: CASSLRLQGEEETQYF. The CDR3 DNA sequence: TGTGCCAGCAGCTTACGCCTACAGGGGGAAGAAGAGACCCAGTACTTC.

This sequence joins TRBV7-2 and TRBJ2-1; 7 nucleotides align to TRBD2. Germline V gene data show CDR1 as SGHTA and CDR2 as FQGNSA. V was clipped by 2 bases and J by 0 bases; unmatched bases: 4. The CDR3 runs 16 residues. DNA for the CDR3: TGTGCCAGCAGCTTAATAGCGGGCAGCTCCTACAATGAGCAGTTCTTC. It is translated as CASSLIAGSSYNEQFF.